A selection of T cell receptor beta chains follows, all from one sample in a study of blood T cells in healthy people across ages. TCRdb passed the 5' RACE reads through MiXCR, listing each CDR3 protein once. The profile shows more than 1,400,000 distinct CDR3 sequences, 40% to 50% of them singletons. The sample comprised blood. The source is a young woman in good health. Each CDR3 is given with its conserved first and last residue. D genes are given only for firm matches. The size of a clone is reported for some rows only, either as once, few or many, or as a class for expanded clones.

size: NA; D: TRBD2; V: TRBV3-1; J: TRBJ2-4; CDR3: CASSQLAGVGNIQYF; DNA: TGTGCCAGCAGCCAATTAGCGGGGGTCGGAAACATTCAGTACTTC
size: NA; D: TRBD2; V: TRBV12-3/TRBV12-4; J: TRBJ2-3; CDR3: CASTISGRGDTQYF; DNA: TGTGCCAGCACTATAAGCGGGAGGGGGGATACGCAGTATTTT
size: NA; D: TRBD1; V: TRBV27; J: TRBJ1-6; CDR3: CASRPGQGAQSPLHF; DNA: TGTGCCAGCAGACCGGGACAGGGGGCTCAATCACCCCTCCACTTT
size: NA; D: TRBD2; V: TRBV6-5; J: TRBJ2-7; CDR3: CASSYNPSSGGTYEQYF; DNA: TGTGCCAGCAGTTACAACCCCTCCAGCGGGGGGACCTACGAGCAGTACTTC
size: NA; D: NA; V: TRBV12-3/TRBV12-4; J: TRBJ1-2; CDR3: CASSLEVVRIKEYGYTF; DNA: TGTGCCAGCAGTTTAGAAGTAGTCAGGATTAAGGAGTATGGCTACACCTTC
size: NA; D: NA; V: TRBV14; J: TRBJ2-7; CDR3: CASSQDADRAYNEQYF; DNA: TGTGCCAGCAGCCAAGATGCGGACCGGGCCTACAATGAGCAGTACTTC
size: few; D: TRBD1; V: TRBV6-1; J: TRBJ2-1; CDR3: CASSKGQDSSYNEQFF; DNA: TGTGCCAGCAGTAAGGGACAGGATAGCTCCTACAATGAGCAGTTCTTC
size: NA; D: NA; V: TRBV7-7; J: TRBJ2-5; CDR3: CASSIPGLEETQYF; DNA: TGTGCCAGCAGCATACCGGGACTGGAAGAGACCCAGTACTTC
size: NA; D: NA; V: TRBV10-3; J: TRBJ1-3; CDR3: CAISEGPRLGNTIYF; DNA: TGTGCCATCAGTGAGGGACCGAGACTCGGAAACACCATATATTTT
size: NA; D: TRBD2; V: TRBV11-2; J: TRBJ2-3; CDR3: CASSLKGLAVPGTDTQYF; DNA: TGTGCCAGCAGCCTAAAGGGACTAGCGGTTCCGGGCACAGATACGCAGTATTTT
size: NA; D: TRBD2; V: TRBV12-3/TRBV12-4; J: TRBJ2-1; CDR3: CASSSAGGSSYNEQFF; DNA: TGTGCCAGCAGTTCAGCGGGGGGGTCGTCCTACAATGAGCAGTTCTTC
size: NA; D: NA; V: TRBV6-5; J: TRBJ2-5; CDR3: CASSCSVNVRGRYNEQYF; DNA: TGTGCCAGCAGTTGCTCGGTGAACGTCAGGGGCCGTTACAATGAGCAGTACTTC
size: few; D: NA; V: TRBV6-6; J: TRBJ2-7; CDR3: CASSYSNQRSYEQYF; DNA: TGTGCCAGCAGTTACTCGAATCAGCGATCCTACGAGCAGTACTTC
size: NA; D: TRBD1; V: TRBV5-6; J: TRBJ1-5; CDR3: CASSDGTGGVSSQPQHF; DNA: TGTGCCAGCAGCGACGGGACAGGGGGCGTTTCAAGTCAGCCCCAGCATTTT
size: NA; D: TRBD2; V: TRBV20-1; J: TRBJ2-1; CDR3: CSPSGYNEQFF; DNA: TGCAGCCCTAGCGGATACAATGAGCAGTTCTTC
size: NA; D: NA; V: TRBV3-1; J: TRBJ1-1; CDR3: CASSRRMNTEAFF; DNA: TGTGCCAGCAGCCGACGGATGAACACTGAAGCTTTCTTT
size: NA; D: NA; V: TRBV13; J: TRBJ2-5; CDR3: CASSLLGGPFDVVETQYF; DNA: TGTGCCAGCAGCTTACTCGGGGGGCCGTTCGACGTTGTTGAGACCCAGTACTTC
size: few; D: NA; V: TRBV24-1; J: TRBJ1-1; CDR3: CATSDPSKASEAFF; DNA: TGTGCCACCAGTGACCCCTCAAAGGCGTCTGAAGCTTTCTTT
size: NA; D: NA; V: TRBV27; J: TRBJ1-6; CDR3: CASSLTTAYYNSPLHF; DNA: TGTGCCAGCAGTTTAACGACAGCTTACTATAATTCACCCCTCCACTTT
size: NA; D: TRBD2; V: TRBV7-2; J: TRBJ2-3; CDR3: CASSFLAGAGDTQYF; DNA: TGTGCCAGCAGCTTCCTAGCGGGAGCTGGAGATACGCAGTATTTT
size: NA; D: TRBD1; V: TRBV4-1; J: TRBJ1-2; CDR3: CASSQDTGGVGYTF; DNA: TGCGCCAGCAGCCAAGATACAGGGGGCGTTGGCTACACCTTC
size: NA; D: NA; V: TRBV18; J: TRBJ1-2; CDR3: CASRQAGGLGYTF; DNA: TGTGCCAGCCGACAGGCCGGGGGCTTGGGCTACACCTTC
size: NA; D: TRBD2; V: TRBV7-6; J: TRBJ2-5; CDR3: CASREPRLAGQETQYF; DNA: TGTGCCAGCAGAGAACCGAGACTAGCGGGGCAAGAGACCCAGTACTTC
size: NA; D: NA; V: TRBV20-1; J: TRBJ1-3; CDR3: CSAITGTSSGNTIYF; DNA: TGCAGTGCTATAACAGGGACCTCTTCTGGAAACACCATATATTTT
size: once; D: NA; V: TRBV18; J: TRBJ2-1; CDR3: CASSPSVGGSCEQFF; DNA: TGTGCCAGCTCACCATCGGTGGGGGGCTCCTGCGAGCAGTTCTTC
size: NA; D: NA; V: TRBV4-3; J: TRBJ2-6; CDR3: CASSQDLSASGANVLTF; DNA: TGCGCCAGCAGCCAAGATCTTTCGGCCTCTGGGGCCAACGTCCTGACTTTC
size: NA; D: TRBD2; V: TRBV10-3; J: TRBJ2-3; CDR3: CAISETWGLASLGDTQYF; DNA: TGTGCCATCAGTGAGACCTGGGGACTAGCCTCTCTGGGAGATACGCAGTATTTT
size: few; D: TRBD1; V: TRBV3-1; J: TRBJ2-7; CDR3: CASSQETRTGSTYEQYF; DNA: TGTGCCAGCAGCCAAGAGACGAGGACAGGGTCCACCTACGAGCAGTACTTC
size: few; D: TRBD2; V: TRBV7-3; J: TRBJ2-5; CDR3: CASSLAGGSQETQYF; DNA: TGTGCCAGCAGCCTAGCGGGGGGAAGTCAAGAGACCCAGTACTTC
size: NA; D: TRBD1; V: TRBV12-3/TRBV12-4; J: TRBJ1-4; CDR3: CASSLTGTERSTNEKLFF; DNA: TGTGCCAGCAGTCTTACCGGGACAGAAAGATCAACTAATGAAAAACTGTTTTTT
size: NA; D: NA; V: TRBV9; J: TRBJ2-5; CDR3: CASSQGTVRETQYF; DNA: TGTGCCAGCAGCCAAGGGACCGTAAGGGAGACCCAGTACTTC
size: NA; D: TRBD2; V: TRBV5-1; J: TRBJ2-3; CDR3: CASSLYPRTSGGTDTQYF; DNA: TGCGCCAGCAGCCTCTACCCCCGGACTAGCGGGGGCACAGATACGCAGTATTTT
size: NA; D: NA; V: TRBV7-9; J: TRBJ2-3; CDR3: CASSLASGLATDTQYF; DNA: TGTGCCAGCAGCTTAGCCTCCGGGCTAGCGACAGATACGCAGTATTTT
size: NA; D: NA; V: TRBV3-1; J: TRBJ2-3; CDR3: CASSPGLAAIEADTQYF; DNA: TGTGCCAGCAGCCCCGGTCTTGCGGCCATTGAAGCAGATACGCAGTATTTT
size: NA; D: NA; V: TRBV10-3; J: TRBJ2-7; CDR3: CAISEGGDRPSYNEQYF; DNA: TGTGCCATCAGCGAGGGGGGGGACAGACCCTCCTACAATGAGCAGTACTTC
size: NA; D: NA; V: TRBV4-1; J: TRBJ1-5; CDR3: CASSQAGGQPQHF; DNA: TGCGCCAGCAGCCAAGCGGGGGGTCAGCCCCAGCATTTT
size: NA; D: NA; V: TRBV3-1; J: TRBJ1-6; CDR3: CASSQDQMGLGSPLHF; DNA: TGTGCCAGCAGCCAAGACCAGATGGGGCTGGGTTCACCCCTCCACTTT
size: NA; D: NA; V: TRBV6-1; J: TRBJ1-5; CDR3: CASSEAHNQPQHF; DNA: TGTGCCAGCAGTGAAGCACACAATCAGCCCCAGCATTTT
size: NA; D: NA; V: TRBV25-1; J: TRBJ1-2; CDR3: CASSEFSSCGYTF; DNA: TGTGCCAGCAGTGAATTCTCAAGTTGTGGCTACACCTTC
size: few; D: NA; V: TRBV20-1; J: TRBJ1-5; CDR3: CSAQRQYSNQPQHF; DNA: TGCAGTGCCCAAAGACAGTATAGCAATCAGCCCCAGCATTTT
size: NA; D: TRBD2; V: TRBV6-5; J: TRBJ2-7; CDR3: CASSYTLAGGPSYEQYF; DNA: TGTGCCAGCAGTTACACACTAGCGGGGGGTCCCTCCTACGAGCAGTACTTC
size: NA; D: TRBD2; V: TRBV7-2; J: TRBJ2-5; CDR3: CASSYPLAGGSGDMETQYF; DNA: TGTGCCAGCAGCTACCCGCTAGCGGGAGGCTCTGGTGATATGGAGACCCAGTACTTC
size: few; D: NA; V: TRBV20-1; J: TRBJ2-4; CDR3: CSARVGSGAKNIQYF; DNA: TGCAGTGCCAGAGTGGGGTCGGGAGCCAAAAACATTCAGTACTTC
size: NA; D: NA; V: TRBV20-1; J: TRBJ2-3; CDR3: CSASFLHQGTDTQYF; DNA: TGCAGTGCTAGCTTTCTCCACCAGGGGACAGATACGCAGTATTTT
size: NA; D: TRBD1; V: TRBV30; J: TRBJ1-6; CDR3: CAWSVRGQTINSPLHF; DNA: TGTGCCTGGAGTGTACGGGGACAGACTATTAATTCACCCCTCCACTTT
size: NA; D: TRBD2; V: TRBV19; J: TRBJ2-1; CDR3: CASSISGLAYNEQFF; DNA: TGTGCCAGTAGTATCTCTGGACTAGCCTACAATGAGCAGTTCTTC
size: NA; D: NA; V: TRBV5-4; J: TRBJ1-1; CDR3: CASNLAVGNTEAFF; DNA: TGTGCCAGCAACTTGGCTGTAGGGAACACTGAAGCTTTCTTT